Presented here are 6 T cell receptor beta chains from one specimen sequenced in a study of radiotherapy plus CTLA-4 blockade in lung cancer. Generated by immunoSEQ multiplex PCR, the TCRdb table keeps only in-frame clones and is missing some. The data show around 120,000 clones, with 78% seen just once and 5% to 5.5% held by the top ten. The sample consisted of peripheral blood, taken from a patient treated with radiotherapy plus ipilimumab. All receptors come from a human donor with non-small cell lung cancer who had a partial response to radiotherapy plus ipilimumab.

This chain connects TRBV6-1 to TRBJ1-5, with 7 bases identical to TRBD1. This CDR3 spans 15 amino acids. CDR1 is MNHNS and CDR2 is SASEGT in the germline V gene. Trimming removed 4 bases from V and 4 bases from J; junction bases left unmatched: 7. The CDR3 DNA reads TGTGCCAGCAGTGGAACAGGGGATTTGAATCAGCCCCAGCATTTT. This sequence encodes CASSGTGDLNQPQHF.

This chain links TRBV19 with TRBJ2-2; D is possibly TRBD2 (6 bases). Trimming left V 4 bases short and J 0 bases short, with 15 bases between. The CDR3 runs to 17 residues. In germline, CDR1 is LNHDA, CDR2 SQIVND (reference sequence). This CDR3 reads CASSTLGRLANTGELFF. The CDR3 coding sequence is TGTGCCAGTAGTACCCTGGGACGACTAGCGAACACCGGGGAGCTGTTTTTT.

V is TRBV5-8 and J is TRBJ2-3; 11 nucleotides align to TRBD1. Germline values: CDR1 SGHTS, CDR2 YDEGEE. The CDR3 is made up of 16 amino acids. The trim removed 2 bases at V and 5 bases at J, leaving 7 bases unmatched. The CDR3: CASSFAGQGVLDTQYF. The CDR3 nucleotides are TGTGCCAGCAGCTTCGCGGGACAGGGGGTCTTAGATACGCAGTATTTT.

This chain joins TRBV28 and TRBJ1-5, with TRBD1 identical over 11 bases. CDR3 length: 16 amino acids. Germline V gene data show CDR1 as MDHEN and CDR2 as SYDVKM. V was clipped by 5 bases and J by 5 bases; unmatched bases: 8. The CDR3 spells CASSKPGQGVDQPQHF. The DNA for the CDR3 is TGTGCCAGCAGTAAACCGGGACAGGGGGTCGATCAGCCCCAGCATTTT.

The rearrangement joins TRBV28 to TRBJ2-3, with D possibly TRBD2 on 6 matching bases. This CDR3 has 15 amino acids. Per germline, CDR1 MDHEN and CDR2 SYDVKM. The germline V and J ends were trimmed by 3 bases and 1 base, with 11 bases remaining between them. CDR3 in DNA: TGTGCCAGCAGTTTTTCTCGCGGGGGCACAGATACGCAGTATTTT. It translates to CASSFSRGGTDTQYF.

This chain uses TRBV5-4 with TRBJ2-2, with D unresolved. V shed 1 base and J shed 8 bases, with 6 bases lying between them. Germline loops: CDR1 SGHNT, CDR2 YYREEE (reference sequence). The CDR3 sequence is 12 residues long. Written as DNA, the CDR3 is TGTGCCAGCAGCTTGTACAGAGGGGAGCTGTTTTTT. Its protein product is CASSLYRGELFF. Complete variable domain (other parts from reference TRBV5-4 and TRBJ2-2): ETGVTQSPTHLIKTRGQQVTLRCSSQSGHNTVSWYQQALGQGPQFIFQYYREEENGRGNFPPRFSGLQFPNYSSELNVNALELDDSALYLCASSLYRGELFFGEGSRLTVL.